Presented here are 27 T cell receptor beta chains from one specimen sequenced in a study of T cells in Graves' hyperthyroidism and ophthalmopathy (dated by TCRdb to between 2017 and 2020). The library relied on multiplex PCR. Sequencer: Illumina HiSeq 2000. The TCR beta CDR3 regions were amplified from RNA transcripts. For the first round of RT-PCR on the TCR CDR3, the HTBI primer set was used together with the Qiagen OneStep RT-PCR kit. In TCRdb, the public reads were trimmed at Q25 with fastp and aligned with MiXCR, with productive beta chains retained. Rows merge per CDR3 protein into single entries with the most common DNA and genes. The table for this sample lists under 600,000 distinct CDR3 sequences; approximately 16% of them were counted only once. Of the sample, 2.5% to 4% falls within the top ten clones. The sequenced sample was blood. The receptor source for this set is a woman aged 40 to 55 with Graves' ophthalmopathy.

This clonotype was counted only a few times. The J gene is TRBJ1-4, the V gene TRBV20-1, with a possible D match to TRBD1 (6 bases). Germline V CDR1 and CDR2: DFQATT, SNEGSKA (reference sequence). Trimming stripped 0 bases from V and 10 bases from J, with 15 bases between. The CDR3 totals 14 residues. This CDR3 is CSAREGGPGGKLFF. The CDR3 nucleotides read TGCAGTGCTAGAGAGGGGGGCCCCGGTGGAAAACTGTTTTTT.

This clonotype was picked up a small number of times. The rearrangement uses TRBV6-1 and TRBJ2-3; 15 nucleotides line up with TRBD2. This CDR3 has 20 residues. V lost 6 bases and J lost 2; bases outside the gene matches: 15. Germline V lookup: CDR1 MNHNS, CDR2 SASEGT. The CDR3 nucleotides are TGTGCCAGCAGGCTATTTGGACTAGCGGGAGGGCCGGGGTCCACAGATACGCAGTATTTT. Translation: CASRLFGLAGGPGSTDTQYF.

The gene calls are TRBV19 and TRBJ2-1, with TRBD1 matching 8 bases. J was trimmed by 7 bases and V by 3 bases; bases with no gene match: 8. The CDR3 sequence is 15 residues long. Germline V lookup: CDR1 LNHDA, CDR2 SQIVND (reference sequence). CDR3 nucleotides: TGTGCCAGTAGTATTTTTCGACAGGGGCGGAATGAGCAGTTCTTC. Residues: CASSIFRQGRNEQFF.

This clonotype was detected ten times or more. The chain links TRBV11-2 to TRBJ2-7; 8 nucleotides match TRBD1. CDR3 size: 14 residues. J lost 3 bases, V lost 3 bases, and 4 bases had no gene match. Germline V gene data show CDR1 as SGHAT and CDR2 as FQNNGV. The CDR3 spells CASSFSGTGYEQYF. The CDR3 bases are TGTGCCAGCAGCTTCTCCGGGACAGGCTACGAGCAGTACTTC.

This clonotype has only a few counts. The chain's CDR3 is CASHRGAASYEQYF. The CDR3 DNA reads as TGTGCCAGCCATCGGGGGGCAGCTTCCTACGAGCAGTACTTC. The chain couples TRBV6-2 or TRBV6-3 to TRBJ2-7; maybe TRBD2 (7 bases). V was pared by 8 bases and J by 1 base, with 15 bases between. The length of the CDR3 is 14 residues. The germline V gene has CDR1 MNHEY and CDR2 SVGEGT.

At least ten counts were recorded for this clonotype. The V call is TRBV2, the J call TRBJ1-3; D is ambiguous. The CDR3 loop spans 15 amino acids. V gave up 4 bases and J gave up 0 bases, with 10 bases separating them. The V gene's germline CDR1 is SNHLY and CDR2 FYNNEI. CDR3 protein: CASSGRRNSGNTIYF. CDR3 DNA sequence: TGTGCCAGCAGTGGCCGACGGAACTCTGGAAACACCATATATTTT.

This chain connects TRBV5-6 to TRBJ2-4; D possibly uses TRBD1 or TRBD2 (5 bases each). V dropped 4 bases and J dropped 8 bases, with 13 bases sitting between them. CDR1 is SGHDT, CDR2 YYEEEE, per germline. This CDR3 is 13 amino acids long. The CDR3 loop is CASSKVGVDIQYF. In DNA, the CDR3 is TGTGCCAGCAGCAAGGTGGGGGTCGACATTCAGTACTTC.

This clonotype has just a few counts. This rearrangement joins TRBV28 to TRBJ2-1; a weak D match, TRBD1 (7 bases). From germline, CDR1 is MDHEN and CDR2 SYDVKM. The CDR3 runs to 10 residues. Deletions cut 6 bases from V and 14 bases from J, with 11 bases between. CDR3 coding DNA: TGTGCCAGCAGAGACAGGGAGGAGTTCTTC. The encoded protein is CASRDREEFF.

The table lists this clonotype with a few counts. The gene calls are TRBV29-1 and TRBJ1-1; D is undetermined. This CDR3 is 11 amino acids long. Germline loops: CDR1 SQVTM, CDR2 ANQGSEA. The V gene lost 7 bases and the J gene lost 0 bases, with 6 bases spanning the gap. The chain's CDR3 is CSATLNTEAFF. CDR3 DNA sequence: TGCAGCGCGACTTTGAACACTGAAGCTTTCTTT.

This clonotype was observed a few times. The chain links TRBV7-3 to TRBJ2-2, with D perhaps matching TRBD1 (6 bases). CDR1 and CDR2 from the germline V gene are SGHTA and FQGTGA. Trimming left V 4 bases short and J 6 bases short, with 9 bases between. The CDR3 runs to 13 residues. The CDR3 protein is CASSSRGPGELFF. For the CDR3, the DNA is TGTGCCAGCAGCTCCAGGGGACCCGGGGAGCTGTTTTTT.

This clonotype came up many times. V gene TRBV2 combines with J gene TRBJ2-5; 8 bases align to TRBD2. The V segment lost 6 bases and the J segment 1 base; nucleotides outside the gene matches: 4. The V gene's germline CDR1 is SNHLY and CDR2 FYNNEI. The CDR3 covers 14 residues. The CDR3 region has the DNA TGTGCCAGCAGCCCGGGGACTAGCCAAGAGACCCAGTACTTC. Protein sequence: CASSPGTSQETQYF.

This clonotype was recorded many times. CDR3 in DNA: TGTGCCGGGAGGGGGGACTTTTACAATGAGCAGTTCTTC. Translated, it gives CAGRGDFYNEQFF. The chain recombines TRBV2 with TRBJ2-1; a possible D gene is TRBD2 (7 bases). This CDR3 region has 13 residues. With 11 bases removed from V and 4 bases from J, the gap between germline ends came to 15 bases. Germline loops: CDR1 SNHLY, CDR2 FYNNEI.

The genes are TRBV2 and TRBJ1-2; 7 bases align to TRBD1. After removal of 6 bases from V and 8 bases from J, the junction contained 6 bases not matched to a gene. This CDR3 has 12 amino acids. Germline CDR1 SNHLY, CDR2 FYNNEI. The CDR3 DNA sequence: TGTGCCAGCAGCCGGGACAGCTGGGGCTACACCTTC. This encodes CASSRDSWGYTF.

The sample holds many counts of this clonotype. CDR3 DNA sequence: TGTGCCAGCAGTTCGATCGAGGCTGAAGCTTTCTTT. It codes for CASSSIEAEAFF. The genes are TRBV28 and TRBJ1-1; D is uncertain. Deletions cut 4 bases from V and 6 bases from J, with 9 bases between. Germline V lookup: CDR1 MDHEN, CDR2 SYDVKM. This CDR3 has 12 residues.

This clonotype turned up a few times. The genes are TRBV6-1 and TRBJ2-7; 7 bases align to TRBD2. The CDR3 covers 14 residues. J lost 3 bases, V lost 5 bases, and 7 bases had no gene match. Germline CDR1 and CDR2: MNHNS and SASEGT. This CDR3 reads CASSKEGTNYEQYF. CDR3 sequence (DNA): TGTGCCAGCAGTAAAGAAGGGACTAACTACGAGCAGTACTTC.

In its sample, this clonotype was seen many times. V usage is TRBV6-2 or TRBV6-3 and J usage is TRBJ2-1, with 9 bases identical to TRBD2. This CDR3 region has 16 residues. V was pared by 6 bases and J by 4 bases, with 10 bases of the junction left unmatched. Germline-derived CDR1 and CDR2 are MNHEY and SVGEGT. Here the CDR3 reads CASSPRTSGLYNEQFF. CDR3 bases: TGTGCCAGCAGCCCCAGAACTAGCGGGCTATACAATGAGCAGTTCTTC.

The sample holds one count of this clonotype. The chain recombines TRBV29-1 with TRBJ2-7; the D is unclear. The length of the CDR3 is 12 residues. V lost 0 bases to trimming and J lost 3 bases, with 6 bases between them. Germline CDR1 reads SQVTM; CDR2 reads ANQGSEA. The chain's CDR3 is CSVEEAGYEQYF. The CDR3, as DNA: TGCAGCGTTGAAGAGGCAGGCTACGAGCAGTACTTC.

This rearrangement joins TRBV12-3 or TRBV12-4 to TRBJ2-1; D is unclear. V gave up 4 bases and J gave up 8 bases, with 6 bases separating them. This CDR3 spans 11 amino acids. The CDR3 reads CASSSVDEQFF. The CDR3 coding sequence is TGTGCCAGCAGTTCAGTGGATGAGCAGTTCTTC.

This clonotype was counted at least ten times. The chain joins TRBV18 to TRBJ1-1, with 8 bases lining up with TRBD1. The CDR3 spans 18 residues. Per the germline V gene, CDR1 is KGHSH and CDR2 is LQKENI. Trimming took 3 bases from V and 0 from J; bases not matched to a gene: 12. The CDR3 loop reads CASSPIRQGSMVNTEAFF. CDR3 in DNA: TGTGCCAGCTCACCTATTAGACAGGGGAGTATGGTGAACACTGAAGCTTTCTTT.

The V and J genes are TRBV19 and TRBJ2-7, with 12 nucleotides matching TRBD2. CDR3 length: 14 residues. CDR1 is LNHDA and CDR2 is SQIVND in the germline V gene (reference sequence). With 6 bases clipped from V and 4 bases from J, the junction kept 4 bases outside the gene matches. The CDR3 loop reads CASSRTSGKYEQYF. CDR3 nucleotide sequence: TGTGCCAGTAGCCGGACTAGCGGGAAGTACGAGCAGTACTTC.

This clonotype was counted ten times or more. The chain links TRBV6-1 to TRBJ1-1; 11 bases map to TRBD1. After removal of 5 bases from V and 11 bases from J, the junction contained 13 bases not matched to a gene. CDR3 length: 15 amino acids. Germline V gene data show CDR1 as MNHNS and CDR2 as SASEGT. CDR3 in DNA: TGTGCCAGCAGTTCAAAGGACAGGGGGCCCGTTCAGGCTTTCTTT. Translated: CASSSKDRGPVQAFF.

This clonotype was detected a few times. V usage is TRBV28 and J usage is TRBJ1-2, with D possibly being TRBD1 (6 bases). The germline V gene has CDR1 MDHEN and CDR2 SYDVKM. V was shortened by 3 bases and J by 7 bases, with 18 bases between the two germline ends. This CDR3 is built from 15 residues. The CDR3 DNA reads TGTGCCAGCAGTTTGGGGAGGGGGGGCGGGTTTGGCTACACCTTC. Its translation is CASSLGRGGGFGYTF.

This CDR3 reads CASSLGRLADYNEQFF. The CDR3 DNA follows: TGTGCCAGCAGCTTAGGGCGGCTAGCGGATTACAATGAGCAGTTCTTC. This chain joins TRBV11-2 and TRBJ2-1; 7 nucleotides line up with TRBD2. The V and J ends lost 1 base and 4 bases, in that order; junction bases with no gene match: 7. CDR3 size: 16 residues. Germline-derived CDR1 and CDR2 are SGHAT and FQNNGV. The full variable domain, with the rest looked up from reference TRBV11-2 and TRBJ2-1, is EAGVAQSPRYKIIEKRQSVAFWCNPISGHATLYWYQQILGQGPKLLIQFQNNGVVDDSQLPKDRFSAERLKGVDSTLKIQPAKLEDSAVYLCASSLGRLADYNEQFFGPGTRLTVL.

This clonotype was seen repeatedly, ten times or more. V usage is TRBV11-2 and J usage is TRBJ2-3; D may be TRBD1 (6 bases). Germline loops: CDR1 SGHAT, CDR2 FQNNGV. Trimming took 1 base from V and 2 from J, leaving 10 bases between them. The CDR3 is 15 amino acids. CDR3 bases: TGTGCCAGCAGCTTAGTGCAGGGGCTCACAGATACGCAGTATTTT. This encodes CASSLVQGLTDTQYF.

This clonotype was seen many times. V gene TRBV5-1 combines with J gene TRBJ2-7; tentatively, D is TRBD2 (7 bases). The CDR3 loop spans 15 amino acids. Germline loops: CDR1 SGHRS, CDR2 YFSETQ. V shed 3 bases and J shed 3 bases, with 16 bases lying between them. The CDR3 here is CASSSSPGGSYEQYF. As DNA, the CDR3 is TGCGCCAGCAGCTCCTCGCCGGGGGGCAGCTACGAGCAGTACTTC.

This clonotype was seen only a few times. The chain employs TRBV5-1 and TRBJ2-5; 8 nucleotides line up with TRBD2. The CDR3 covers 15 residues. Germline CDR1 SGHRS, CDR2 YFSETQ. Germline trimming cut 7 bases from V and 1 base from J; bases unmatched to any gene: 9. CDR3 loop: CASRGGRDLQETQYF. The CDR3 coding sequence is TGCGCCAGCCGGGGGGGCAGGGACCTCCAAGAGACCCAGTACTTC. The whole variable domain, filled in from reference TRBV5-1 and TRBJ2-5, reads KAGVTQTPRYLIKTRGQQVTLSCSPISGHRSVSWYQQTPGQGLQFLFEYFSETQRNKGNFPGRFSGRQFSNSRSEMNVSTLELGDSALYLCASRGGRDLQETQYFGPGTRLLVL.

This clonotype was recorded many times. V gene TRBV5-1 combines with J gene TRBJ1-5; 11 positions agree with TRBD1. The germline V gene has CDR1 SGHRS and CDR2 YFSETQ. The CDR3 loop spans 13 amino acids. V shed 5 bases, J shed 10 bases, and the junction held 5 bases outside the gene matches. The CDR3 protein is CASRRDRGDPQHF. CDR3 in DNA: TGCGCCAGCAGACGGGACAGGGGGGACCCCCAGCATTTT.